Listed below are T cell receptor beta chains from one sample, sequenced in a study of shared clonotypes between healthy human individuals. This table comes from immunoSEQ multiplex PCR, and its TCRdb copy is limited to in-frame clones, with some not included. The data contain roughly 2.2 million clones, around 93% of them singletons. Sequencing was performed on naive CD4+ T cells from PBMCs. Receptors were obtained from a man younger than 35 in good health. Some clones in this sample may be carry-over from other donors' samples. Both conserved end residues are part of each CDR3. The D gene is left open where the match is weak.

J,D,V,DNA,CDR3
TRBJ2-3,TRBD1,TRBV6-1,TGTGCCAGCCGCGAGAGACAGGGGAGGACAGATACGCAGTATTTT,CASRERQGRTDTQYF
TRBJ2-2,-,TRBV5-4,TGTGCCAGCAGTAACTCAGGGATCCTGGCCGGGGAGCTGTTTTTT,CASSNSGILAGELFF
TRBJ1-2,TRBD1,TRBV30,TGTGCCTCCTCCCGGGGACAGGAACGTAACTATGGCTACACCTTC,CASSRGQERNYGYTF
TRBJ2-1,TRBD1,TRBV5-1,TGCGCCAGCAGCTTGGGTCCTGGGACAGGGGACGTGGGTGAGCAGTTCTTC,CASSLGPGTGDVGEQFF
TRBJ1-2,-,TRBV7-2,TGTGCCAGCAGTGTCAGGGGTAACTATGGCTACACCTTC,CASSVRGNYGYTF
TRBJ2-1,-,TRBV7-9,TGTGCCAGCAGCTTAGCGATATTCAACAATGAGCAGTTCTTC,CASSLAIFNNEQFF
TRBJ1-6,-,TRBV4-1,TGCGCCAGCAGCCAAGACGGCAGGGCGAATTCACCCCTCCACTTT,CASSQDGRANSPLHF
TRBJ2-4,-,TRBV29-1,TGCAGCGTTGAGGCCTTAGGGGCCAAAAACATTCAGTACTTC,CSVEALGAKNIQYF
TRBJ2-7,-,TRBV11-2,TGTGCCAGCAGCTTAGTAGGTCAGTTTGGGTCCGAGCAGTACTTC,CASSLVGQFGSEQYF
TRBJ1-5,-,TRBV28,TGTGCCAGCAGTTCTCCAAGTACAGGGTTAGTTCAGCCCCAGCATTTT,CASSSPSTGLVQPQHF
TRBJ2-5,-,TRBV5-1,TGCGCCAGCAGCTTGGTTAATCCTTCCCAGACCCAGTACTTC,CASSLVNPSQTQYF
TRBJ2-7,-,TRBV5-1,TGCGCCAGCAGCTTGGATCCCGGGACGGCCAGCTCCTACGAGCAGTACTTC,CASSLDPGTASSYEQYF
TRBJ1-6,TRBD1,TRBV30,TGTGCCTGGAGTACCGGGACAGTCTATAATTCACCCCTCCACTTT,CAWSTGTVYNSPLHF